Listed here is a single T cell receptor beta chain. The data were obtained in a study of identical twins. The CDR3 is 17 residues long. Germline V gene lookup returns CDR1 MNHEY and CDR2 SVGAGI. Trimming cost V 0 bases and J 2 bases, with 16 bases left between them. TCRdb itself ran the 5' RACE reads through MiXCR, one entry per CDR3 protein. The table lists 500,000 to 600,000 distinct CDR3 sequences, under 25% of them singletons, with around 0.91% in the top ten. A further study also used this sample, focusing on T cells expressing NK-cell markers.

Material: CD4+ T cells sorted from blood. The sequence was obtained from a woman in her late teens or twenties in good health. This rearrangement joins TRBV6-5 to TRBJ2-5; a weak D match, TRBD2 (6 bases). The DNA for the CDR3 is TGTGCCAGCAGTTACTCGGATCGGAGCGGGTATCAAGAGACCCAGTACTTC. Translating it yields CASSYSDRSGYQETQYF.